The sequence of this T cell receptor (beta chain) was determined in a study of cytomegalovirus exposure and HLA in healthy donors. Study-wide context: One earlier analysis, a look at some 180 million T cells, found more than 100 million unique TCR beta sequences. Whole-study findings and limits: Per published accounts, TCR beta sequences correctly predicted the HLA-A and HLA-B alleles of most subjects. Sequencing probably produced one cluster of sequence variants that were highly shared.

This CDR3 region has 14 residues. Between the trimmed V and J ends, which lost 1 base and 1 base, there was a span of 7 bases. Germline V CDR1 and CDR2: SGHAT, FQDESV (reference sequence). Researchers ran the PCR with 60 Vbeta and 13 Jbeta primers. This table comes from immunoSEQ multiplex PCR, and its TCRdb copy is limited to in-frame clones, with some not included. The sample lists 150,000 to 200,000 clones, about 80% occurring once. About this clone itself: Its specificity is not known.

The sequencing input was PBMCs. This TCR came from a man in his fifties or sixties in good health and CMV-seropositive. The chain combines TRBV11-1 with TRBJ1-1; D gene unclear. The CDR3 DNA reads TGTGCCAGCAGCTTAGGGAGTACGAACACTGAAGCTTTCTTT. Protein product: CASSLGSTNTEAFF. Supplemented by reference TRBV11-1 and TRBJ1-1, the full variable domain reads EAEVAQSPRYKITEKSQAVAFWCDPISGHATLYWYRQILGQGPELLVQFQDESVVDDSQLPKDRFSAERLKGVDSTLKIQPAELGDSAMYLCASSLGSTNTEAFFGQGTRLTVV.